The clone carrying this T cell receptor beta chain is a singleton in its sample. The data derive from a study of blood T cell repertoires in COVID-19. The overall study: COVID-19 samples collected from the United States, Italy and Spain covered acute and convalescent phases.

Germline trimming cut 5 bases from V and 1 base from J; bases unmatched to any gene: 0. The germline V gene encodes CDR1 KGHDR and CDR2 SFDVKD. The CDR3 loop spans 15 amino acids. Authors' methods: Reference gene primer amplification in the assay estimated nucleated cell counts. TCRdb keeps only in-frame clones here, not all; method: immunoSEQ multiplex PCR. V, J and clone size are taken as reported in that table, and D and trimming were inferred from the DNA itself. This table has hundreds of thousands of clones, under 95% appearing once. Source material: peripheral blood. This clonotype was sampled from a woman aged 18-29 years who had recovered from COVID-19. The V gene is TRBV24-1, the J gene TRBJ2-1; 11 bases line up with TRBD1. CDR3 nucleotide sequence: TGTGCCACCAGTGGGGACAGGGGGTCCTACAATGAGCAGTTCTTC. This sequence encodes CATSGDRGSYNEQFF.